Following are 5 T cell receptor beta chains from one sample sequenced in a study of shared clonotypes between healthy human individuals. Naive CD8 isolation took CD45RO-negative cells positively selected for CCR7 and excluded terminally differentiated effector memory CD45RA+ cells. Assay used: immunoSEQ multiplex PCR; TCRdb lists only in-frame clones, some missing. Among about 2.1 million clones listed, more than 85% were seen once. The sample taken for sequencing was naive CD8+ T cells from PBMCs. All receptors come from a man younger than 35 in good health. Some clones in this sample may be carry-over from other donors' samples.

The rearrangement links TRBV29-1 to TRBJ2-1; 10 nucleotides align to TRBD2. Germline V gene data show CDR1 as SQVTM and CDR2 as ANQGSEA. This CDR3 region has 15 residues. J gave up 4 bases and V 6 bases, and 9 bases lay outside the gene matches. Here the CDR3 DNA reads TGCAGCGTCCTTGGAGGACTAGCGGATTACAATGAGCAGTTCTTC. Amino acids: CSVLGGLADYNEQFF.

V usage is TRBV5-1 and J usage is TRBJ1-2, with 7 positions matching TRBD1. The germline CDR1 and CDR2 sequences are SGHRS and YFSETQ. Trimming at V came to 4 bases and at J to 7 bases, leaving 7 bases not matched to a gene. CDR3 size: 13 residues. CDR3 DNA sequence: TGCGCCAGCAGCCCGGAAGGGGGCGTTGGCTACACCTTC. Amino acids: CASSPEGGVGYTF.

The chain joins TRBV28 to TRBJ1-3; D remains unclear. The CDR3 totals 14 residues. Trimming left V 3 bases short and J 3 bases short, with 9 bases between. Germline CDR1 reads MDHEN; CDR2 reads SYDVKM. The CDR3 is CASSFVGSGNTIYF. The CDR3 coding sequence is TGTGCCAGCAGTTTCGTAGGAAGTGGAAACACCATATATTTT.

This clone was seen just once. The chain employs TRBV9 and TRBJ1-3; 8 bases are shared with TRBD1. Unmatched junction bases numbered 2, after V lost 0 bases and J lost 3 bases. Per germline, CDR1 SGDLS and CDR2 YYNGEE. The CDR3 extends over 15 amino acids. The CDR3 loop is CASSVGRGLGNTIYF. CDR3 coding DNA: TGTGCCAGCAGCGTAGGCAGGGGGCTTGGAAACACCATATATTTT. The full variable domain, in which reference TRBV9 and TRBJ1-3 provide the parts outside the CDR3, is DSGVTQTPKHLITATGQRVTLRCSPRSGDLSVYWYQQSLDQGLQFLIQYYNGEERAKGNILERFSAQQFPDLHSELNLSSLELGDSALYFCASSVGRGLGNTIYFGEGSWLTVV.

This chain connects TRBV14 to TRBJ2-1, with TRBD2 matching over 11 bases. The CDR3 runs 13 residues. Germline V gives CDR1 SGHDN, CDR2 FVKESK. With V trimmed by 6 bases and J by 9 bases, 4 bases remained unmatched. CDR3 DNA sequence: TGTGCCAGCAGAGCTAGCGGGAGGCTTGAGCAGTTCTTC. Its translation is CASRASGRLEQFF.